A single sample gave rise to the 11 T cell receptor beta chains below, sequenced in a study of T cell changes during pregnancy in multiple sclerosis. Clones were sequenced by immunoSEQ multiplex PCR, and TCRdb holds only the in-frame ones, with some missing. The table has about 73,000 clones, around 92% seen once. Sequenced material: peripheral blood, taken in the third trimester of pregnancy. Receptor source: a female donor in good health, enrolled as a control in a pregnancy study.

The CDR3 protein is CASSLLLLAGYITDTQYF. CDR3 in DNA: TGTGCCAGCAGCCTCTTACTACTAGCGGGCTATATTACAGATACGCAGTATTTT. The V gene is TRBV7-9, the J gene TRBJ2-3; 9 bases are shared with TRBD2. The trim removed 5 bases at V and 3 bases at J, leaving 15 bases unmatched. CDR3 length: 18 residues. Germline CDR1 reads SEHNR; CDR2 reads FQNEAQ (reference sequence).

A single count supports this clone. CDR3 DNA sequence: TGTGCCAGCAGCGTAGGACAGGGGGTGTCACCCCTCCACTTT. Amino acid sequence: CASSVGQGVSPLHF. V and J are TRBV9 and TRBJ1-6; TRBD1 matches at 9 bases. The germline V gene has CDR1 SGDLS and CDR2 YYNGEE. The V segment lost 0 bases and the J segment 10 bases; nucleotides outside the gene matches: 2. The CDR3 extends over 14 amino acids.

The chain is built from TRBV4-1 and TRBJ2-2; the D gene is possibly TRBD1 (5 bases). The CDR3 sequence is 19 residues long. V was pared by 2 bases and J by 7 bases, with 26 bases between. The germline gives CDR1 MGHRA, CDR2 YSYEKL. Written as DNA, the CDR3 is TGCGCCAGCAGCCAACGGCTATCCTCCTTTGGGGTCAGGGACGGGGAGCTGTTTTTT. Translation gives CASSQRLSSFGVRDGELFF.

Comments on this clone: Because the CDR3's place on the DNA is in doubt, the DNA is left out and the CDR3 is given as listed by TCRdb. This chain uses TRBV21-1 with TRBJ2-2; TRBD2 is taken as the D call from the table, unchecked against the DNA. TRBV21-1 is a known pseudogene. Counting both end residues, the CDR3 totals 15 amino acids. CDR3: CASSKVGGGAGELFF.

The rearrangement joins TRBV11-2 to TRBJ2-1, with 8 nucleotides matching TRBD2. CDR3 length: 16 amino acids. From germline, CDR1 is SGHAT and CDR2 FQNNGV. With V trimmed by 1 base and J by 5 bases, 7 bases remained unmatched. CDR3 sequence: CASSLGSGRNNNEQFF. The CDR3 region has the DNA TGTGCCAGCAGCTTAGGAAGCGGGAGAAATAACAATGAGCAGTTCTTC.

V and J are TRBV5-5 and TRBJ2-6, with TRBD1 matching over 7 bases. The V and J ends lost 4 bases and 4 bases, in that order; junction bases with no gene match: 8. Germline V gene sequence: CDR1 SGHKS, CDR2 YYEKEE (reference sequence). The CDR3 spans 16 residues. As DNA, the CDR3 is TGTGCCAGCAGCCAGAGACAGGGTGCAGGGGCCAACGTCCTGACTTTC. Translated: CASSQRQGAGANVLTF.

The chain joins TRBV7-2 to TRBJ2-1, with TRBD2 as a possible D gene (6 bases). V was cut by 8 bases and J by 8 bases, with 13 bases left in between. The V gene's germline CDR1 is SGHTA and CDR2 FQGNSA. The CDR3 consists of 12 residues. The CDR3 DNA reads as TGTGCCAGCGGCCAAACTAGCTATGAGCAGTTCTTC. Residues: CASGQTSYEQFF.

The chain couples TRBV4-1 to TRBJ2-3, with D unclear. Trimming cost V 1 base and J 2 bases, with 10 bases left between them. Germline V gene sequence: CDR1 MGHRA, CDR2 YSYEKL. This CDR3 region has 15 residues. CDR3 DNA: TGCGCCAGCAGCCAAGTTCCGCGTTCCACAGATACGCAGTATTTT. This encodes CASSQVPRSTDTQYF.

This rearrangement joins TRBV28 to TRBJ2-7; 7 bases fit TRBD1. Germline V gives CDR1 MDHEN, CDR2 SYDVKM. The CDR3 has 16 amino acids. V gave up 6 bases and J gave up 1 base; unmatched junction bases: 12. The CDR3 here is CASSDRGGQPSYEQYF. Written as DNA, the CDR3 is TGTGCCAGCAGCGACCGAGGGGGACAGCCTTCCTACGAGCAGTACTTC. Looking up the rest from reference TRBV28 and TRBJ2-7 gives the full variable domain: DVKVTQSSRYLVKRTGEKVFLECVQDMDHENMFWYRQDPGLGLRLIYFSYDVKMKEKGDIPEGYSVSREKKERFSLILESASTNQTSMYLCASSDRGGQPSYEQYFGPGTRLTVT.

V gene TRBV2 combines with J gene TRBJ1-5; D gene uncertain. V was clipped by 8 bases and J by 2 bases, with 16 bases between them. CDR3 length: 15 amino acids. Germline CDR1 reads SNHLY; CDR2 reads FYNNEI. The CDR3 coding sequence is TGTGCCAGCCGGCGGAGTAGTAGTGGCAATCAGCCCCAGCATTTT. It codes for CASRRSSSGNQPQHF.

The gene calls are TRBV14 and TRBJ2-7; 7 bases line up with TRBD1. The CDR3 has 15 amino acids. The germline V gene has CDR1 SGHDN and CDR2 FVKESK. The trim removed 4 bases at V and 3 bases at J, leaving 9 bases unmatched. The CDR3 region is CASSRTVTGFYEQYF. In DNA form, the CDR3 reads TGTGCCAGCAGCCGGACCGTGACAGGGTTCTACGAGCAGTACTTC.